These 21 T cell receptor beta chains share one sample of origin, sequenced in a study of radiotherapy plus CTLA-4 blockade in lung cancer. Assay: immunoSEQ multiplex PCR; the TCRdb copy retains only in-frame clones and omits some. The sample has tens of thousands of clones; 85% are singletons. The source was peripheral blood, collected from a patient treated with radiotherapy plus ipilimumab. These receptors originate from a human donor with non-small cell lung cancer who had stable disease on radiotherapy plus ipilimumab.

The rearrangement uses TRBV28 and TRBJ2-7; possible D gene TRBD1, 5 bases. Looked up from germline, CDR1 is MDHEN and CDR2 is SYDVKM. The CDR3 runs 15 residues. Trimming left V 3 bases short and J 2 bases short, with 14 bases between. CDR3 DNA: TGTGCCAGCAGTTTGGGGCCAGGGTTGACCTACGAGCAGTACTTC. Translating it yields CASSLGPGLTYEQYF.

The rearrangement joins TRBV6-1 to TRBJ2-2; D gene unclear. Trimming pared 1 base from V and 2 bases from J, leaving 5 bases between. This CDR3 contains 14 residues. Germline V CDR1 and CDR2: MNHNS, SASEGT. The CDR3 region has the DNA TGTGCCAGCAGTGAAGGTCCAAACACCGGGGAGCTGTTTTTT. Protein product: CASSEGPNTGELFF.

V and J are TRBV5-4 and TRBJ1-3; the D gene is possibly TRBD1 (5 bases). Germline assignment: CDR1 SGHNT and CDR2 YYREEE (reference sequence). The CDR3 covers 15 residues. V lost 0 bases and J lost 4, with 11 bases in between. CDR3 nucleotide sequence: TGTGCCAGCAGCTTGGCGGGGGATTACGGAAACACCATATATTTT. As protein: CASSLAGDYGNTIYF.

The V call is TRBV19, the J call TRBJ1-2, with 7 positions matching TRBD1. The CDR3 covers 13 residues. The germline CDR1 and CDR2 sequences are LNHDA and SQIVND (reference sequence). The ends lost 2 bases at V and 6 bases at J; junction bases unmatched: 3. CDR3 sequence: CASSIFGTDGYTF. Here the CDR3 DNA reads TGTGCCAGTAGTATATTTGGGACAGATGGCTACACCTTC. The full variable domain, its missing parts supplied by reference TRBV19 and TRBJ1-2, is DGGITQSPKYLFRKEGQNVTLSCEQNLNHDAMYWYRQDPGQGLRLIYYSQIVNDFQKGDIAEGYSVSREKKESFPLTVTSAQKNPTAFYLCASSIFGTDGYTFGSGTRLTVV.

The chain is built from TRBV30 and TRBJ1-1; D gene uncertain. V lost 4 bases and J lost 11, with 11 bases in between. CDR1 GTSNPN and CDR2 SVGIG come from the germline V gene (reference sequence). The CDR3 covers 10 residues. The CDR3 sequence is CAWNGLGAFF. CDR3 nucleotide sequence: TGTGCCTGGAACGGACTTGGCGCTTTCTTT.

The CDR3 spells CASSYSTGRLRLFF. The DNA for the CDR3 is TGTGCCAGCAGTTACTCGACCGGCCGACTTCGACTGTTTTTT. This sequence joins TRBV6-5 and TRBJ1-4; D is unresolved. Germline V gene sequence: CDR1 MNHEY, CDR2 SVGAGI. Trimming shortened V by 0 bases and J by 13 bases, and 15 bases separated the two germline ends. The CDR3 contains 14 residues.

The V and J genes are TRBV18 and TRBJ2-1, with D possibly being TRBD1 (6 bases). Germline lookup yields CDR1 KGHSH and CDR2 LQKENI. With 3 bases removed from V and 7 bases from J, the gap between germline ends came to 16 bases. This CDR3 has 15 residues. The CDR3 loop reads CASSPQNGQPNEQFF. DNA of the CDR3: TGTGCCAGCTCACCGCAAAACGGACAGCCGAATGAGCAGTTCTTC.

Concerning this clone: This CDR3 is also generated by other DNA sequences in the sample. This rearrangement joins TRBV18 to TRBJ2-7; D is perhaps TRBD2 (5 bases). Germline assignment: CDR1 KGHSH and CDR2 LQKENI. The CDR3 loop spans 13 amino acids. Trimming cost V 3 bases and J 3 bases, with 9 bases left between them. The CDR3 here is CASSPPSFYEQYF. CDR3 nucleotides: TGTGCCAGCTCACCCCCTAGCTTCTACGAGCAGTACTTC.

The rearrangement links TRBV2 to TRBJ2-4; the match to TRBD2 covers 8 bases. CDR1 and CDR2 from the germline V gene are SNHLY and FYNNEI. CDR3 length: 14 amino acids. Trimming cost V 8 bases and J 3 bases; bases outside gene matches: 6. This CDR3 is CASDSGTSKNIQYF. The CDR3 region has the DNA TGTGCCAGCGACTCCGGGACTAGCAAAAACATTCAGTACTTC.

V gene TRBV28 combines with J gene TRBJ2-3, with D possibly TRBD1 on 5 matching bases. Germline CDR1 and CDR2: MDHEN and SYDVKM. The length of the CDR3 is 14 residues. Trimming removed 6 bases from V and 1 base from J, with 11 bases in between. The chain's CDR3 is CASSLGRGTDTQYF. In nucleotides, the CDR3 is TGTGCCAGCAGCCTGGGCAGGGGCACAGATACGCAGTATTTT.

This chain connects TRBV7-9 to TRBJ1-2; the match to TRBD1 covers 8 bases. The CDR3 has 14 residues. CDR1 and CDR2 (germline): SEHNR, FQNEAQ (reference sequence). J gave up 4 bases and V 3 bases, and 4 bases lay outside the gene matches. The CDR3 nucleotides are TGTGCCAGCAGCTTGCCCGACAGGGGCTATGGCTACACCTTC. Encoded protein: CASSLPDRGYGYTF.

The V call is TRBV10-3, the J call TRBJ2-7; 11 nucleotides align to TRBD1. This CDR3 region has 16 residues. Per germline, CDR1 ENHRY and CDR2 SYGVKD. The trim removed 6 bases at V and 4 bases at J, leaving 11 bases unmatched. This chain's CDR3 is CAIRETGTGGSYEQYF. CDR3 sequence (DNA): TGTGCCATCAGGGAAACCGGGACAGGGGGAAGTTACGAGCAGTACTTC.

The chain has TRBV19 and TRBJ2-5; 10 nucleotides agree with TRBD1. Germline-derived CDR1 and CDR2 are LNHDA and SQIVND (reference sequence). After removal of 6 bases from V and 4 bases from J, the junction contained 5 bases not matched to a gene. The CDR3 is 14 amino acids. The CDR3 protein is CASRSDRGRETQYF. In DNA form, the CDR3 reads TGTGCCAGTAGATCTGACAGGGGGCGAGAGACCCAGTACTTC. Full variable domain (missing parts from reference TRBV19 and TRBJ2-5): DGGITQSPKYLFRKEGQNVTLSCEQNLNHDAMYWYRQDPGQGLRLIYYSQIVNDFQKGDIAEGYSVSREKKESFPLTVTSAQKNPTAFYLCASRSDRGRETQYFGPGTRLLVL.

The chain couples TRBV15 to TRBJ2-3; D unresolved. V shed 3 bases and J shed 3 bases, with 16 bases lying between them. Germline CDR1 and CDR2: LNHNV and YYDKDF (reference sequence). This CDR3 is built from 16 residues. CDR3 region: CATSSPRALVTDTQYF. CDR3 DNA: TGTGCCACCAGCAGTCCTCGAGCCCTCGTTACAGATACGCAGTATTTT.

The genes are TRBV10-3 and TRBJ1-1; D might be TRBD1 (6 bases). V lost 10 bases and J 0 bases, leaving 15 bases between the germline ends. The CDR3 is made up of 14 amino acids. The V gene's germline CDR1 is ENHRY and CDR2 SYGVKD. CDR3 amino acids: CATKGGDLNTEAFF. CDR3 nucleotides: TGTGCCACCAAAGGGGGAGATTTGAACACTGAAGCTTTCTTT.

The chain joins TRBV27 to TRBJ2-1, with D tentatively TRBD2 (5 bases). CDR3 length equals 13 residues. Trimming pared 9 bases from V and 8 bases from J, leaving 17 bases between. Germline V CDR1 and CDR2: MNHEY, SMNVEV (reference sequence). CDR3 nucleotides: TGTGCCAGTTCCCGGGATATTTATCATGAGCAGTTCTTC. This codes for CASSRDIYHEQFF.

This chain connects TRBV5-3 to TRBJ2-7, with TRBD2 matching 10 bases. TRBV5-3 falls under the ORF class, with uncertain function. V dropped 0 bases and J dropped 2; count of bases not matched to a gene: 11. The CDR3 is made up of 18 amino acids. This chain's CDR3 is CARSLAPASGSKTYEQYF. CDR3 DNA sequence: TGTGCCAGAAGCTTGGCCCCAGCTAGCGGGAGCAAGACCTACGAGCAGTACTTC.

With regard to this clone: One end of the junction varies from germline; a read error may be responsible. J is TRBJ2-1 and V is TRBV9; the match to TRBD2 covers 11 bases. The germline gives CDR1 SGDLS, CDR2 YYNGEE. The CDR3 runs 16 residues. The CDR3: CASSGASGRTYNEQFF. CDR3 coding DNA: TGTGCTAGCAGCGGCGCTAGCGGGAGGACCTACAATGAGCAGTTCTTC.

The CDR3 region is CAIRGLAGPAEQYF. The CDR3 DNA is TGTGCCATCAGGGGACTAGCGGGGCCCGCCGAGCAGTACTTC. V and J are TRBV10-3 and TRBJ2-7; 13 nucleotides line up with TRBD2. V lost 6 bases to trimming and J lost 6 bases; unmatched junction nucleotides: 5. Germline V CDR1 and CDR2: ENHRY, SYGVKD. CDR3 length: 14 residues.

The V gene is TRBV5-6, the J gene TRBJ2-7; 9 bases align to TRBD1. The germline CDR1 and CDR2 sequences are SGHDT and YYEEEE. The J segment lost 2 bases and the V segment lost 2 bases, leaving 8 bases of the junction unmatched. The CDR3 has 16 amino acids. The CDR3 region has the DNA TGTGCCAGCAGCTTTTATGGGGACAGGGCGGCCTACGAGCAGTACTTC. Translation: CASSFYGDRAAYEQYF.

The chain employs TRBV5-1 and TRBJ2-7; TRBD1 agrees at 9 bases. Germline-derived CDR1 and CDR2 are SGHRS and YFSETQ. After removal of 4 bases from V and 2 bases from J, the junction contained 16 bases not matched to a gene. The CDR3 is 18 amino acids. The CDR3 spells CASSIKTGGGSTAYEQYF. The CDR3 nucleotides are TGCGCCAGCAGCATAAAAACAGGGGGCGGATCTACGGCCTACGAGCAGTACTTC.